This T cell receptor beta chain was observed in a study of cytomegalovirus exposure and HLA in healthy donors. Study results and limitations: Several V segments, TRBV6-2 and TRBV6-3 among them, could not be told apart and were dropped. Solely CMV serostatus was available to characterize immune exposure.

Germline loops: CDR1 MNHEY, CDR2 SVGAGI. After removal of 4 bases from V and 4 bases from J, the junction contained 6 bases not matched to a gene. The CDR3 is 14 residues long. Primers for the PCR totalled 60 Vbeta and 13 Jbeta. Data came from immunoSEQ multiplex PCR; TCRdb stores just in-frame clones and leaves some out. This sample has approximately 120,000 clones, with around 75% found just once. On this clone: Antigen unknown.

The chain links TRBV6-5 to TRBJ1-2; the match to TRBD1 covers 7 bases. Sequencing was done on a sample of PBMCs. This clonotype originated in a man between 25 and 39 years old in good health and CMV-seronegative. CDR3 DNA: TGTGCCAGCAGTTCCCCAGGGGGTGGCTATGGCTACACCTTC. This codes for CASSSPGGGYGYTF.